The rows below give T cell receptor beta chains drawn from one sample of a study of T-cell memory formation after mild COVID-19. TCRdb redid the calling of the 5' RACE reads with MiXCR, one entry per CDR3 protein. The sample consists of 250,000 to 350,000 distinct CDR3 sequences, roughly 15% of them appearing once. Source material: PBMCs or a T cell subset sorted from them (not recorded which). These TCRs come from a young man who had mild COVID-19 (a few samples of this study predate the infection). Cell type and time point are not known. The CDR3 runs from the conserved cysteine through the conserved F or W. A D gene is named only where the DNA matches it firmly. Clone size is given for some rows only: seen once, a few or many times, or a class if the clone is expanded.

- TRBJ1-1 TRBV19 - TGTGCCAGTAGTGTGCAGGGTGTGGGGACTGAAGCTTTCTTT CASSVQGVGTEAFF
- TRBJ2-1 TRBV7-2 - TGTGCCAGCAGCTTAGTAACGACTCCTTACAATGAGCAGTTCTTC CASSLVTTPYNEQFF
- TRBJ2-3 TRBV15 once TGTGCCACGGGTACCAGGGGGGGGCCCCCAGATACGCAGTATTTT CATGTRGGPPDTQYF
TRBD2 TRBJ2-5 TRBV20-1 many TGCAGTGCTAGACGGCGGGGGGGAGAGACCCAGTACTTC CSARRRGGETQYF
- TRBJ1-1 TRBV5-1 - TGCGCCAGCAGCTTGAGATGGACCATGAACACTGAAGCTTTCTTT CASSLRWTMNTEAFF
- TRBJ1-2 TRBV20-1 - TGCAGTGCTAGAGGAGCGGGAGATAACTATGGCTACACCTTC CSARGAGDNYGYTF
TRBD1 TRBJ1-6 TRBV5-1 - TGCGCCAGCAGCGCGGGACAGACGCGGGATAATTCACCCCTCCACTTT CASSAGQTRDNSPLHF
- TRBJ1-1 TRBV12-3/TRBV12-4 few TGTGCCAGCAGTTTAATCTCAGTTATGAACACTGAAGCTTTCTTT CASSLISVMNTEAFF
- TRBJ1-2 TRBV5-1 few TGCGCCAGCAGCTTGGGGGAGATCAAGGGCTATGGCTACACCTTC CASSLGEIKGYGYTF
TRBD2 TRBJ2-7 TRBV4-1 few TGCGCCAGCAGTCTATCCGGGACTACGAACCTCTACGAGCAGTACTTC CASSLSGTTNLYEQYF
- TRBJ2-1 TRBV12-3/TRBV12-4 few TGTGCCAGCAGGTTCCCCCCCACTAGAGTCGATGAGCAGTTCTTC CASRFPPTRVDEQFF
- TRBJ2-2 TRBV20-1 few TGCAGTGCTAGGCGCCAGGGGCTCAACACCGGGGAGCTGTTTTTT CSARRQGLNTGELFF
TRBD2 TRBJ2-1 TRBV3-1 few TGTGCCAGCAGCCAACCGGGTAGCGGGCTGTACAATGAGCAGTTCTTC CASSQPGSGLYNEQFF
TRBD2 TRBJ2-3 TRBV28 few TGTGCCAGCACCACGGGGGGGCTGAGCACAGATACGCAGTATTTT CASTTGGLSTDTQYF
TRBD1 TRBJ2-4 TRBV20-1 - TGCAGTTGGGACAGTCTAGCCAAAAACATTCAGTACTTC CSWDSLAKNIQYF
- TRBJ1-1 TRBV20-1 - TGCAGTGCTTTCTTGCCGAACACTGAAGCTTTCTTT CSAFLPNTEAFF
- TRBJ1-2 TRBV12-3/TRBV12-4 - TGTGCCAGCAGTCTCGGGGCAGGGCGAGTTGGCTACACCTTC CASSLGAGRVGYTF
- TRBJ2-5 TRBV20-1 - TGCAGTGCGATTAGAGAGACCCAGTACTTC CSAIRETQYF
- TRBJ1-2 TRBV19 - TGTGCCAGTAGTATTTTGACAGGACACTACACCTTC CASSILTGHYTF
- TRBJ2-1 TRBV7-9 - TGTGCCAGCAGCTTAGCCGCCCTCACTATAAATGAGCAGTTCTTC CASSLAALTINEQFF
TRBD2 TRBJ2-3 TRBV20-1 - TGCAGTGCTAAATTGACTAGCGGGGGGACAGATACGCAGTATTTT CSAKLTSGGTDTQYF
TRBD1 TRBJ1-1 TRBV6-1 - TGTGCCAGCAGCCCTGGACAGGGACGTGGTAACACTGAAGCTTTCTTT CASSPGQGRGNTEAFF
- TRBJ2-1 TRBV23-1 few TGCGCCAGCAGTCAATCGGGGGATGAGCAGTTCTTC CASSQSGDEQFF
- TRBJ1-3 TRBV5-1 - TGCGCCAGCAGCTTGTTACTGGCTCCTGGAAACACCATATATTTT CASSLLLAPGNTIYF
TRBD1 TRBJ2-7 TRBV20-1 few TGCAGTGCTAGCAGGACAGGCGACGAGCAGTACTTC CSASRTGDEQYF
TRBD1 TRBJ1-1 TRBV7-2 few TGTGCCAGCAGCGTTCAGGGGGCTGAAGCTTTCTTT CASSVQGAEAFF
- TRBJ1-6 TRBV28 - TGTGCCAGCAGTTTAGCGAATTCACCCCTCCACTTT CASSLANSPLHF
TRBD1 TRBJ1-3 TRBV4-1 few TGCGCCAGCAGCCAAGTACAGGGGGACTCTGGAAACACCATATATTTT CASSQVQGDSGNTIYF
TRBD2 TRBJ2-1 TRBV27 - TGTGCCAGCAGCCCTCGCGGGACTAGAGGTTTGGATGAGCAGTTCTTC CASSPRGTRGLDEQFF
TRBD1 TRBJ2-5 TRBV6-5 - TGTGCCAGCAGTCGCTCTGGGACAGGGGGCGTGGAGACCCAGTACTTC CASSRSGTGGVETQYF
TRBD2 TRBJ2-7 TRBV12-3/TRBV12-4 many TGTGCCAGCAGGGCCCTAGCGGGGGGGCTGCCGCAGTACTTC CASRALAGGLPQYF
- TRBJ2-3 TRBV7-2 few TGTGCCAGCAGCCTCGGGTTGAGAACAGGGCCAGATACGCAGTATTTT CASSLGLRTGPDTQYF
- TRBJ1-5 TRBV5-1 many TGCGCCAGCAGCTTGGGGGGACCCAATCAGCCCCAGCATTTT CASSLGGPNQPQHF
- TRBJ2-5 TRBV6-5 few TGTGCCAGCAGTTATCAATCCTATCCGCGTTCCGAGACCCAGTACTTC CASSYQSYPRSETQYF
- TRBJ2-7 TRBV27 - TGTGCCAGCAACCCCCTCGGGACTCCGACCTACGAGCAGTACTTC CASNPLGTPTYEQYF
- TRBJ2-2 TRBV9 - TGTGCCAGCAGCCCCCGCGGGTCCCCGAACACCGGGGAGCTGTTTTTT CASSPRGSPNTGELFF
- TRBJ2-5 TRBV20-1 - TGCAGTGCTAACAGGGAGCGAGAGACCCAGTACTTC CSANRERETQYF
- TRBJ2-6 TRBV11-2 - TGTGCCAGTTCAGGACCTGGGGCCAACGTCCTGACTTTC CASSGPGANVLTF
- TRBJ1-2 TRBV12-3/TRBV12-4 - TGTGCCAGCAGAACAACAGGGTCGCCCTATGGCTACACCTTC CASRTTGSPYGYTF
- TRBJ2-7 TRBV2 few TGTGCCAGCCACCCCTTTGAGATCTACGTAGAGCAGTACTTC CASHPFEIYVEQYF
- TRBJ2-1 TRBV12-3/TRBV12-4 few TGTGCCAGCAGTCCCATTCTGAGGAATGAGCAGTTCTTC CASSPILRNEQFF
- TRBJ1-6 TRBV20-1 - TGCAGTGCTAGAAGGGACGTACCGGGGTATTCACCCCTCCACTTT CSARRDVPGYSPLHF
- TRBJ2-3 TRBV29-1 many TGCAGCGTTGACAGGTCAGATACGCAGTATTTT CSVDRSDTQYF
- TRBJ2-1 TRBV6-5 - TGTGCCAGCAACCCGGGGTCTGGGGGTAATGAGCAGTTCTTC CASNPGSGGNEQFF
- TRBJ2-1 TRBV7-3 - TGTGCCAGCAGCCCTTATTATGCTCCGGGAGCTGAGCAGTTCTTC CASSPYYAPGAEQFF
TRBD1 TRBJ1-5 TRBV4-3 few TGCGCCAGCAGTCCCTCCCTGGGACAGACCAATCAGCCCCAGCATTTT CASSPSLGQTNQPQHF
- TRBJ2-5 TRBV7-9 - TGTGCGGCCCCAGCGGAGGGTGGAGAGACCCAGTACTTC CAAPAEGGETQYF
- TRBJ1-1 TRBV7-8 - TGTGCCAGCAGCTTCGTCCTAGGCAGCGCTGAAGCTTTCTTT CASSFVLGSAEAFF